Given below is one T cell receptor (beta chain) in context. What it binds is unknown. The treatment was: oral pan-JAK inhibitor, 5-10 mg twice daily. Both peripheral blood and punch biopsies of lesional scalp skin were obtained from patients who had alopecia areata. This record comes from a study of CD8+ T cells in alopecia areata. Overall study results and limits: It was less clear whether patients shared TCRs than it was in mice, possibly because of HLA. Clonality exceeded that of normal scalp in lesional scalp, most notably in alopecia totalis/universalis.

RNA was isolated and reverse transcribed to cDNA, the sequencing template. The table came from immunoSEQ multiplex PCR; TCRdb's copy has only in-frame clones and leaves some out. There are some 200,000 clones in the sample; 50% to 60% occur only once, and roughly 3.3% lies in the top ten. This receptor was taken from a human donor with alopecia areata. Specimen: CD4+ T cells sorted from blood, collected at week 4, from a patient treated with tofacitinib.

The CDR3 loop reads CASSLGQEPSGANVLTF. Here the CDR3 DNA reads TGTGCCAGCAGTTTAGGTCAGGAGCCCTCTGGGGCCAACGTCCTGACTTTC. This sequence joins TRBV27 and TRBJ2-6; D uncertain. CDR1 is MNHEY and CDR2 is SMNVEV in the germline V gene (reference sequence). V was clipped by 2 bases and J by 0 bases, with 11 bases between them. The CDR3 totals 17 residues. Full variable domain (remainder filled in from reference TRBV27 and TRBJ2-6): EAQVTQNPRYLITVTGKKLTVTCSQNMNHEYMSWYRQDPGLGLRQIYYSMNVEVTDKGDVPEGYKVSRKEKRNFPLILESPSPNQTSLYFCASSLGQEPSGANVLTFGAGSRLTVL.